The rows below give T cell receptor beta chains drawn from one sample of a study of cytomegalovirus exposure and HLA in healthy donors. Some clones are missing from TCRdb's copy, which holds only in-frame ones; the method was immunoSEQ multiplex PCR. Of under 150,000 clones listed, about 82% are singletons. Sequenced material: PBMCs. These receptors all come from a male donor in good health and CMV-seronegative. CDR3s include the opening cysteine and the closing phenylalanine or tryptophan. D genes are given only for firm matches. Rows may omit the clone size; those that give it use once, few, many or a size class.

size: .
D: TRBD2
V: TRBV28
J: TRBJ2-7
CDR3: CASSQWTSGPYEQYF
DNA: TGTGCCAGCAGCCAATGGACTAGCGGACCCTACGAGCAGTACTTC

size: .
D: .
V: TRBV4-3
J: TRBJ1-2
CDR3: CASSQDHFGQREGTF
DNA: TGCGCCAGCAGCCAAGACCATTTTGGACAGCGAGAGGGCACCTTC

size: .
D: TRBD2
V: TRBV28
J: TRBJ2-1
CDR3: CASSDPGTSGGEQFF
DNA: TGTGCCAGCAGCGATCCCGGGACTAGCGGCGGTGAGCAGTTCTTC

size: .
D: .
V: TRBV2
J: TRBJ2-6
CDR3: CASQGLSGANVLTF
DNA: TGTGCCAGCCAGGGCCTCTCTGGGGCCAACGTCCTGACTTTC

size: .
D: .
V: TRBV5-1
J: TRBJ2-2
CDR3: CASSFSRGSTGELFF
DNA: TGCGCCAGCAGCTTTAGCCGGGGGAGTACCGGGGAGCTGTTTTTT

size: .
D: .
V: TRBV5-4
J: TRBJ1-1
CDR3: CASSRRGRNTEAFF
DNA: TGTGCCAGCAGCCGCAGGGGTCGGAACACTGAAGCTTTCTTT

size: .
D: .
V: TRBV21-1
J: TRBJ2-7
CDR3: CARPSTYEQYF
DNA: TGTGCCAGACCTTCTACCTACGAGCAGTACTTC

size: .
D: .
V: TRBV5-1
J: TRBJ1-5
CDR3: CASSTDRNQPQHF
DNA: TGCGCCAGCAGCACGGACAGAAATCAGCCCCAGCATTTT

size: once
D: .
V: TRBV7-6
J: TRBJ1-3
CDR3: CASSSSPGREGNTIYF
DNA: TGTGCCAGCAGCTCCTCCCCGGGCAGGGAAGGAAACACCATATATTTT

size: .
D: TRBD2
V: TRBV7-2
J: TRBJ2-3
CDR3: CASSLSGGTTSTDTQYF
DNA: TGTGCCAGCAGCTTAAGCGGGGGGACAACTAGCACAGATACGCAGTATTTT

size: .
D: .
V: TRBV11-2
J: TRBJ2-5
CDR3: CASSTAQETQYF
DNA: TGTGCCAGCAGCACTGCGCAAGAGACCCAGTACTTC

size: few
D: TRBD1
V: TRBV4-1
J: TRBJ2-5
CDR3: CASSQDTGAPETQYF
DNA: TGCGCCAGCAGCCAAGATACAGGGGCCCCAGAGACCCAGTACTTC

size: .
D: TRBD2
V: TRBV5-1
J: TRBJ2-3
CDR3: CASSLLGGRSTDTQYF
DNA: TGCGCCAGCAGCTTGTTGGGCGGGAGATCTACAGATACGCAGTATTTT

size: .
D: TRBD1
V: TRBV18
J: TRBJ1-1
CDR3: CASSPDGQGWTEAFF
DNA: TGTGCCAGCTCACCCGACGGACAGGGGTGGACTGAAGCTTTCTTT

size: .
D: .
V: TRBV4-2
J: TRBJ2-3
CDR3: CASSQGETGYADTQYF
DNA: TGTGCCAGCAGCCAAGGTGAGACTGGATACGCAGATACGCAGTATTTT

size: .
D: TRBD2
V: TRBV2
J: TRBJ2-1
CDR3: CASGGLAGTNNEQFF
DNA: TGTGCCAGCGGGGGACTAGCGGGAACTAACAATGAGCAGTTCTTC

size: .
D: TRBD2
V: TRBV5-3
J: TRBJ2-1
CDR3: CASSQGLEAYNEQFF
DNA: TGTGCCAGCAGCCAAGGACTAGAGGCCTACAATGAGCAGTTCTTC

size: once
D: .
V: TRBV7-2
J: TRBJ2-5
CDR3: CASSLLRETQYF
DNA: TGTGCCAGCAGCTTACTTAGAGAGACCCAGTACTTC

size: .
D: TRBD2
V: TRBV7-2
J: TRBJ2-5
CDR3: CASSKREGGETQYF
DNA: TGTGCCAGCAGTAAGCGGGAGGGCGGAGAGACCCAGTACTTC

size: once
D: .
V: TRBV23-1
J: TRBJ1-5
CDR3: CASSQSSPDNQPQHF
DNA: TGCGCCAGCAGTCAATCGAGTCCCGATAATCAGCCCCAGCATTTT

size: .
D: TRBD1
V: TRBV4-1
J: TRBJ2-7
CDR3: CASSQFDRVSYEQYF
DNA: TGCGCCAGCAGCCAGTTCGACAGGGTATCCTACGAGCAGTACTTC

size: .
D: TRBD1
V: TRBV28
J: TRBJ2-5
CDR3: CASTGTGVMEETQYF
DNA: TGTGCCAGCACTGGGACAGGGGTGATGGAAGAGACCCAGTACTTC

size: .
D: TRBD2
V: TRBV6-5
J: TRBJ2-1
CDR3: CASSYYAGASGGEQFF
DNA: TGTGCCAGCAGTTACTACGCGGGAGCCAGTGGAGGAGAGCAGTTCTTC

size: .
D: TRBD1
V: TRBV7-2
J: TRBJ1-2
CDR3: CASSLKTGGAYGYTF
DNA: TGTGCCAGCAGCCTCAAGACAGGGGGCGCGTATGGCTACACCTTC

size: .
D: TRBD1
V: TRBV6-1
J: TRBJ2-1
CDR3: CASSDGQGSYNEQFF
DNA: TGTGCCAGCAGTGACGGACAGGGCTCCTACAATGAGCAGTTCTTC